The source of this T cell receptor beta chain is a study of shared clonotypes between healthy human individuals. Notes on the study in general: Lower generation probabilities were found for non-shared clonotypes than for those shared by all four donors. Sampling covered blood only; tissue repertoires likely differ. The sharing of about 5% of naive CD4 clonotypes was seen across several donors. Clonotype sharing among donors was thought likely to change with sequencing depth.

This CDR3 region has 11 residues. Trimming stripped 8 bases from V and 3 bases from J, with 7 bases between. The germline CDR1 and CDR2 sequences are MNHEY and SMNVEV (reference sequence). Clones were read by immunoSEQ multiplex PCR, and TCRdb kept only the in-frame ones, dropping some. The sample consists of 2.5 million or so clones, approximately 94% of them appearing once. A remark on this clone: Its antigen is as yet unknown.

The rearrangement uses TRBV27 and TRBJ2-5, with D perhaps TRBD1 or TRBD2 (5 bases each). This clonotype was obtained from a man between 18 and 29 years old in good health. The source material was naive CD4+ T cells sorted from blood. Described subset: CD45RA+ positively selected. The CDR3, as DNA: TGTGCCAGCGGGGGTAAAGAGACCCAGTACTTC. Protein sequence: CASGGKETQYF.